The entry below describes one TCR beta chain. This PCR relied on a set of 60 Vbeta primers and 13 Jbeta primers. Some clones are missing from TCRdb's copy, which holds only in-frame ones; the method was immunoSEQ multiplex PCR. This table holds under 200,000 clones, under 80% found once. These data are taken from a study of cytomegalovirus exposure and HLA in healthy donors. The specimen was PBMCs. This receptor was taken from a female donor in good health and CMV-seronegative.

As DNA, the CDR3 is TGTGCCAGCAGCGTAGGAGACTACCAATACAATGAGCAGTTCTTC. Its protein is CASSVGDYQYNEQFF. V is TRBV9 and J is TRBJ2-1; possible D gene TRBD2, 5 bases. This CDR3 is 15 amino acids long. Looked up from germline, CDR1 is SGDLS and CDR2 is YYNGEE. Trimming took off 0 bases at V and 4 bases at J, with 11 bases between the two ends.